One sample yielded the 20 T cell receptor beta chains listed below, sequenced in a study of cytotoxic CD8 clonotypes in ibrutinib-treated CLL. The assay was immunoSEQ multiplex PCR, and TCRdb's table has in-frame clones only and misses some. The table has nearly 100,000 clones, 70% to 85% seen once. The material sequenced was PBMCs, taken after 12 months of ibrutinib treatment. Source of these receptors: a human donor with chronic lymphocytic leukemia.

The chain uses TRBV18 and TRBJ2-2, with D perhaps matching TRBD1 (6 bases). With 1 base removed from V and 5 bases from J, the gap between germline ends came to 8 bases. CDR1 and CDR2 from the germline V gene are KGHSH and LQKENI. This CDR3 has 14 residues. As DNA, the CDR3 is TGTGCCAGCTCACCACGAGACAGGACCGGGGAGCTGTTTTTT. This codes for CASSPRDRTGELFF.

The chain uses TRBV7-2 and TRBJ2-7; D is possibly TRBD1 (5 bases). The V and J ends lost 2 bases and 2 bases respectively, with 16 bases between them. From germline, CDR1 is SGHTA and CDR2 FQGNSA. This CDR3 has 16 amino acids. CDR3 loop: CASSLLAGISTYEQYF. The CDR3 bases are TGTGCCAGCAGCTTATTGGCAGGGATCTCCACCTACGAGCAGTACTTC.

The chain joins TRBV6-5 to TRBJ2-5; TRBD1 matches at 7 bases. CDR3 size: 13 residues. Germline V gene lookup returns CDR1 MNHEY and CDR2 SVGAGI. J was trimmed by 5 bases and V by 10 bases; bases with no gene match: 10. CDR3 residues: CATQRQGAETQYF. CDR3 coding DNA: TGTGCCACCCAGAGACAGGGAGCTGAGACCCAGTACTTC.

This clone was seen a single time. In DNA, the CDR3 is TGTGCCAGCAGCTTGTGGGGTGATCAGCCCCAGCATTTT. Translation: CASSLWGDQPQHF. The V gene is TRBV5-6, the J gene TRBJ1-5; D not resolved. Germline values: CDR1 SGHDT, CDR2 YYEEEE. The germline V and J ends were trimmed by 1 base and 5 bases, with 7 bases remaining between them. The length of the CDR3 is 13 residues.

Note on this clone: The same CDR3 also results from other DNA sequences found in this sample. The chain is built from TRBV6-6 and TRBJ2-7, with D possibly TRBD2 on 5 matching bases. The CDR3 is 14 amino acids. The V and J ends lost 0 bases and 2 bases respectively, with 8 bases between them. Germline assignment: CDR1 MNHNY and CDR2 SVGAGI (reference sequence). In nucleotides, the CDR3 is TGTGCCAGCAGTTACTCTACCGGGACCTACGAGCAGTACTTC. It is translated as CASSYSTGTYEQYF.

The chain uses TRBV5-1 and TRBJ2-5; the D is unclear. Trimming cost V 0 bases and J 5 bases, with 8 bases left between them. Germline-derived CDR1 and CDR2 are SGHRS and YFSETQ. The CDR3 totals 13 residues. CDR3 sequence: CASSLVEWETQYF. The CDR3 nucleotides are TGCGCCAGCAGCTTGGTCGAGTGGGAGACCCAGTACTTC.

CDR3 bases: TGTGCCAGCAGCGGCCCGGCAGGGGGCTACGAGCAGTACTTC. Residues: CASSGPAGGYEQYF. The V and J genes are TRBV9 and TRBJ2-7, with TRBD1 identical over 7 bases. Germline loops: CDR1 SGDLS, CDR2 YYNGEE. V was clipped by 3 bases and J by 3 bases; unmatched bases: 6. There are 14 residues in the CDR3.

The chain employs TRBV6-6 and TRBJ1-1, with 8 bases lining up with TRBD1. J lost 5 bases, V lost 5 bases, and 4 bases had no gene match. Germline V gene sequence: CDR1 MNHNY, CDR2 SVGAGI (reference sequence). The CDR3 loop spans 13 amino acids. The CDR3 protein is CASSRQGSTEAFF. CDR3 coding DNA: TGTGCCAGCAGTCGACAGGGGAGTACTGAAGCTTTCTTT.

This clone was seen once. The rearrangement uses TRBV7-3 and TRBJ2-7; D ambiguous. This CDR3 contains 15 residues. With 2 bases removed from V and 0 bases from J, the gap between germline ends came to 11 bases. Germline lookup yields CDR1 SGHTA and CDR2 FQGTGA. CDR3 sequence: CASSLAPNPSYEQYF. The DNA for the CDR3 is TGTGCCAGCAGCTTAGCGCCCAACCCCTCCTACGAGCAGTACTTC.

The CDR3 is CASSESRQGNEQYF. CDR3 in DNA: TGCGCCAGCAGTGAGTCGAGACAGGGGAACGAGCAGTACTTC. The V call is TRBV10-1, the J call TRBJ2-7; TRBD1 matches 8 bases. CDR1 and CDR2 (germline): WNHNN, SYGVQD (reference sequence). This CDR3 comprises 14 residues. Germline trimming cut 0 bases from V and 5 bases from J; bases unmatched to any gene: 3.

The chain joins TRBV29-1 to TRBJ2-5; D perhaps matches TRBD2 (6 bases). This CDR3 comprises 13 residues. With 4 bases removed from V and 1 base from J, the gap between germline ends came to 10 bases. The V gene's germline CDR1 is SQVTM and CDR2 ANQGSEA. The CDR3 loop reads CSVGRGIQETQYF. The DNA for the CDR3 is TGCAGCGTTGGGAGGGGAATCCAAGAGACCCAGTACTTC.

This clone has more than one count but fewer than ten. One junction end does not reproduce the germline sequence, and a read error may be involved. The CDR3 region has the DNA TGTGCTAGCAGCCCAGGGCCTGCGAACACCGGGGAGCTGTTTTTT. Translation: CASSPGPANTGELFF. This chain uses TRBV7-7 with TRBJ2-2; D may be TRBD1 (5 bases). The length of the CDR3 is 15 residues. Germline V gives CDR1 SSHAT, CDR2 FNYEAQ (reference sequence). The whole variable domain, filled in from reference TRBV7-7 and TRBJ2-2, reads GAGVSQSPRYKVTKRGQDVTLRCDPISSHATLYWYQQALGQGPEFLTYFNYEAQPDKSGLPSDRFSAERPEGSISTLTIQRTEQRDSAMYRCASSPGPANTGELFFGEGSRLTVL.

The V gene is TRBV6-1, the J gene TRBJ2-7, with D perhaps matching TRBD2 (6 bases). Germline V lookup: CDR1 MNHNS, CDR2 SASEGT. Trimming cost V 7 bases and J 9 bases, with 13 bases left between them. The CDR3 extends over 11 amino acids. The CDR3 spells CASTNRETQYF. The CDR3 DNA reads TGTGCCAGCACCAACCGGGAGACGCAGTACTTC.

This chain uses TRBV7-2 with TRBJ2-1; tentative D call: TRBD1 (6 bases). The CDR3 loop spans 16 amino acids. V lost 3 bases to trimming and J lost 4 bases, with 16 bases between them. Germline assignment: CDR1 SGHTA and CDR2 FQGNSA. The CDR3, as DNA: TGTGCCAGCAGCTTGGGGAACAGGGAACTGTACAATGAGCAGTTCTTC. Its protein product is CASSLGNRELYNEQFF.

The V gene is TRBV9, the J gene TRBJ2-3; 8 nucleotides align to TRBD2. Germline-derived CDR1 and CDR2 are SGDLS and YYNGEE. This CDR3 comprises 16 residues. Losses at the gene ends were 0 bases for V and 2 bases for J; bases not matched to a gene: 5. The CDR3 loop is CASSVGAGGPTDTQYF. In DNA, the CDR3 is TGTGCCAGCAGCGTAGGGGCGGGGGGTCCCACAGATACGCAGTATTTT.

As for this clone: Germline is not matched at one junction end, which may reflect a read error. The chain uses TRBV7-9 and TRBJ2-4, with TRBD2 matching over 10 bases. Germline values: CDR1 SEHNR, CDR2 FQNEAQ (reference sequence). This CDR3 comprises 14 residues. CDR3 nucleotide sequence: TGTGCCAGCAGCCTAGCGGGAGCCAGTGGCATTCAGTACTTC. Encoded protein: CASSLAGASGIQYF.

V usage is TRBV6-1 and J usage is TRBJ1-2; D unclear. Deletions cut 1 base from V and 4 bases from J, with 4 bases between. CDR1 MNHNS and CDR2 SASEGT come from the germline V gene. The CDR3 length is 12 residues. Here the CDR3 DNA reads TGTGCCAGCAGTGAAGGCGGCTATGGCTACACCTTC. Amino acids: CASSEGGYGYTF.

This chain joins TRBV28 and TRBJ1-2; D is possibly TRBD1 (6 bases). Trimming cost V 6 bases and J 4 bases, with 15 bases left between them. The CDR3 is made up of 14 amino acids. CDR1 and CDR2 from the germline V gene are MDHEN and SYDVKM. The CDR3 coding sequence is TGTGCCAGCAGCCGTTCAGGGGCTTTCTATGGCTACACCTTC. Encoded protein: CASSRSGAFYGYTF.

The CDR3 DNA is TGTGCCAGCAGGGATACAGCCGGGACAGGGTGGAGAAACACCATATATTTT. This encodes CASRDTAGTGWRNTIYF. V and J are TRBV2 and TRBJ1-3; 9 bases are a match to TRBD1. V gave up 6 bases and J gave up 5 bases; unmatched junction bases: 14. The germline V gene has CDR1 SNHLY and CDR2 FYNNEI. The length of the CDR3 is 17 residues. Filled out from reference TRBV2 and TRBJ1-3, the complete variable domain reads EPEVTQTPSHQVTQMGQEVILRCVPISNHLYFYWYRQILGQKVEFLVSFYNNEISEKSEIFDDQFSVERPDGSNFTLKIRSTKLEDSAMYFCASRDTAGTGWRNTIYFGEGSWLTVV.

This sequence joins TRBV28 and TRBJ1-1, with unresolved D. The V gene's germline CDR1 is MDHEN and CDR2 SYDVKM. V was trimmed by 3 bases and J by 1 base, leaving 9 bases between them. The CDR3 runs 14 residues. Here the CDR3 DNA reads TGTGCCAGCAGTTTGGTCTCGGGGAACACTGAAGCTTTCTTT. Translation gives CASSLVSGNTEAFF.